Given below is one TCR beta chain in context. What it binds is unknown. Produced via immunoSEQ multiplex PCR; TCRdb's table is partial and in-frame only. The repertoire holds about 130,000 clones, with around 86% as singletons. This specimen belongs to a study of T cell responses to AZD1222 COVID-19 vaccine. Study findings and constraints: Repertoires were collected only later (after the peak T cell response had occurred). Baseline seropositivity characterized only six AZD1222 recipients.

The source of this sequence is an adult in good health. This sample comprised peripheral blood, obtained on day 0 of AZD1222 vaccination.

The CDR3 sequence: CAWSGSSGNTIYF. DNA for the CDR3: TGTGCCTGGAGTGGATCCTCTGGAAACACCATATATTTT. The chain carries TRBV30 and TRBJ1-3; D remains unclear. Germline V gene data show CDR1 as GTSNPN and CDR2 as SVGIG (reference sequence). V lost 1 base and J lost 0, with 4 bases in between. The CDR3 is made up of 13 amino acids.